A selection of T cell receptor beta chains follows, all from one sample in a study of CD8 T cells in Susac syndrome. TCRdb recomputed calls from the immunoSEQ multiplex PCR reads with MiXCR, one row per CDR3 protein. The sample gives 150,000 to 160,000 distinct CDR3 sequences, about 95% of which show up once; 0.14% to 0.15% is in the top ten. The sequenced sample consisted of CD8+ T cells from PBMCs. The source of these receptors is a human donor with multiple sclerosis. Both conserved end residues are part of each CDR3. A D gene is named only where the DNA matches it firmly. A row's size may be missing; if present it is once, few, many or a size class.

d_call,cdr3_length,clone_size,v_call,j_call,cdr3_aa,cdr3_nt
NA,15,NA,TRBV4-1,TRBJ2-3,CASSLPGVSTDTQYF,TGCGCCAGCAGCCTCCCTGGGGTTTCCACAGATACGCAGTATTTT
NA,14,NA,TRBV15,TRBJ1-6,CATRRGAEFVALHF,TGTGCCACCAGACGGGGGGCTGAATTTGTGGCCCTCCACTTT
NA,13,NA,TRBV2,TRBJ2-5,CASSQGGARTQYF,TGTGCCAGCAGTCAAGGGGGGGCCCGGACCCAGTACTTC
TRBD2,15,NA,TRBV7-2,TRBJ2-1,CASSLVGGAHNEQFF,TGTGCCAGCAGCTTAGTCGGGGGGGCCCATAATGAGCAGTTCTTC
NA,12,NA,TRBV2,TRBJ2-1,CARGGSYNEQFF,TGTGCCAGGGGGGGCTCCTACAATGAGCAGTTCTTC
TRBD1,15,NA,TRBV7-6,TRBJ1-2,CASSLEPDRDAGYTF,TGTGCCAGCAGCTTAGAACCGGACAGGGATGCTGGCTACACCTTC
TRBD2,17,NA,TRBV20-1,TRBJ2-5,CSARDFELAGGLETQYF,TGCAGTGCTAGAGATTTTGAACTAGCGGGGGGGCTGGAGACCCAGTACTTC
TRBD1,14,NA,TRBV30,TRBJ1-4,CAWSVGQGHEKLFF,TGTGCCTGGAGTGTCGGACAGGGACATGAAAAACTGTTTTTT
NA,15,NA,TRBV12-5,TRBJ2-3,CASGLLTGYTDTQYF,TGTGCTAGTGGTTTGCTCACGGGGTACACAGATACGCAGTATTTT
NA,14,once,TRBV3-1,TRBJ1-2,CASSQGGLPYGYTF,TGTGCCAGCAGCCAAGGGGGACTCCCCTATGGCTACACCTTC
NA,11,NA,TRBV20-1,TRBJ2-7,CSGARTYEQYF,TGCAGTGGGGCCCGGACCTACGAGCAGTACTTC